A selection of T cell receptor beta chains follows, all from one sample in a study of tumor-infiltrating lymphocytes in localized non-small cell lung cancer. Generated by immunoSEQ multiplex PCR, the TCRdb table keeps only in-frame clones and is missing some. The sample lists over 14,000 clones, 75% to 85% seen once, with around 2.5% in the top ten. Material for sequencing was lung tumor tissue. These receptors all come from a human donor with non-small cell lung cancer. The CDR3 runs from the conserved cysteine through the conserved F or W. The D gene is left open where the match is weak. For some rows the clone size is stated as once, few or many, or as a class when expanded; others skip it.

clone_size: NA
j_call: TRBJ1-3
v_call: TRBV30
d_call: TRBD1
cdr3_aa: CAWRTGGSGNTIYF
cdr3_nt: TGTGCCTGGAGAACAGGGGGCTCTGGAAACACCATATATTTT

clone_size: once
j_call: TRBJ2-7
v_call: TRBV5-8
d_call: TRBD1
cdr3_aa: CASSPGQGPYEQYF
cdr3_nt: TGTGCCAGCAGCCCGGGACAGGGGCCCTACGAGCAGTACTTC

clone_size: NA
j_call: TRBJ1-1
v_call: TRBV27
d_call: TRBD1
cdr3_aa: CASSFRTGGAGNTEAFF
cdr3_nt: TGTGCCAGCAGTTTCCGGACAGGGGGCGCGGGGAACACTGAAGCTTTCTTT

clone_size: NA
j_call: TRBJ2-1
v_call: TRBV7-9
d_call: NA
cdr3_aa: CASSFGRLGYNEQFF
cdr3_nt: TGTGCCAGCAGCTTTGGCAGGTTGGGCTACAATGAGCAGTTCTTC

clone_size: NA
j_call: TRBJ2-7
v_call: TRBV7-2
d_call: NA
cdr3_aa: CASSLGVTLSEQYF
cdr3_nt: TGTGCCAGCAGCTTAGGAGTTACCCTAAGCGAGCAGTACTTC

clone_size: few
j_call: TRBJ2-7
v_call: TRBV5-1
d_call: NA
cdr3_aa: CASSRRDGYEQYF
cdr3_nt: TGCGCCAGCAGCCGGAGGGATGGCTACGAGCAGTACTTC

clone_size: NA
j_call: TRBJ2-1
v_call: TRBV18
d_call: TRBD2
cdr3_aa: CASSPILAGGRSYNEQFF
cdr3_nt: TGTGCCAGCTCACCTATACTAGCGGGAGGACGCTCCTACAATGAGCAGTTCTTC

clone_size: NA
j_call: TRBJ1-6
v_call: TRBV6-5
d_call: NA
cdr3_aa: CASSLSRTNNSPLHF
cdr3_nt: TGTGCCAGCAGTTTGAGTAGGACAAATAATTCACCCCTCCACTTT

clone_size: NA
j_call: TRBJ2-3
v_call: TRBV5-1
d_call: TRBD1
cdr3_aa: CASSTDRGTDTQYF
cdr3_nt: TGCGCCAGCAGCACGGACAGGGGAACAGATACGCAGTATTTT

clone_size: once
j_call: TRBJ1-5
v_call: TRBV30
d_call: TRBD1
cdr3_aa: CAWRGTGPYQPQHF
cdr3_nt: TGTGCCTGGAGGGGGACAGGGCCCTATCAGCCCCAGCATTTT

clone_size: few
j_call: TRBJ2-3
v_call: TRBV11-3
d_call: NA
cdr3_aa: CASSLGMPTDTQYF
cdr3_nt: TGTGCCAGCAGCTTAGGGATGCCCACAGATACGCAGTATTTT

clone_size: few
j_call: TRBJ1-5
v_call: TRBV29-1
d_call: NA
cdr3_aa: CSVANSNQPQHF
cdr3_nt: TGCAGCGTTGCTAACAGCAATCAGCCCCAGCATTTT

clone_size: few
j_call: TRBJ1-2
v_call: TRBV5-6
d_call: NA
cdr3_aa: CASSLRSTDFYGYTF
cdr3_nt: TGTGCCAGCAGCTTGAGGTCGACAGACTTTTATGGCTACACCTTC

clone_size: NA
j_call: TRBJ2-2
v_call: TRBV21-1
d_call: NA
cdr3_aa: CASSTPGLAGGHTGELFF
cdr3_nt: TGTGCCAGCAGCACACCGGGACTAGCGGGAGGGCACACCGGGGAGCTGTTTTTT

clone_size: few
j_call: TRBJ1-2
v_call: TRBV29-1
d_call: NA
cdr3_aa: CSVDVGTYGYTF
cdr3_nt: TGCAGCGTTGATGTAGGGACATATGGCTACACCTTC

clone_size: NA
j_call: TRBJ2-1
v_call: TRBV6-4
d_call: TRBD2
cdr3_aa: CASSAGTSGGNEQFF
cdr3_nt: TGTGCCAGCAGTGCCGGGACTAGCGGAGGGAATGAGCAGTTCTTC

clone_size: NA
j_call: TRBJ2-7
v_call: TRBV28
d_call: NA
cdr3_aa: CASVKGRSYEQYF
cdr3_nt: TGTGCCAGCGTTAAGGGCCGGTCCTACGAGCAGTACTTC

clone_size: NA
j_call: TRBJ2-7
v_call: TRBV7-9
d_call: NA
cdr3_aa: CASSLAGDGEQYF
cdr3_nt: TGTGCCAGCAGCTTAGCAGGGGATGGTGAGCAGTACTTC

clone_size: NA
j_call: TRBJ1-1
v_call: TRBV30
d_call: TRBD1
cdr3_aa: CASNRGNTEAFF
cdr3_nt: TGTGCCTCAAACAGGGGTAACACTGAAGCTTTCTTT

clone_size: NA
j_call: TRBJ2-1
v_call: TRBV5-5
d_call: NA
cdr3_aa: CASSLGGAGYNEQFF
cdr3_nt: TGTGCCAGCAGCTTGGGGGGCGCGGGGTACAATGAGCAGTTCTTC

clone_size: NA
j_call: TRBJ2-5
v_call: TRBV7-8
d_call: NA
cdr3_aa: CASSSQLAVQETQYF
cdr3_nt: TGTGCCAGCAGCTCCCAATTAGCGGTCCAAGAGACCCAGTACTTC

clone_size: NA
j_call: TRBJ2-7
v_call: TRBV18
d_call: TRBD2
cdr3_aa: CASSPNSGTIQQYF
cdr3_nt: TGTGCCAGCTCACCTAATAGCGGGACTATACAGCAGTACTTC

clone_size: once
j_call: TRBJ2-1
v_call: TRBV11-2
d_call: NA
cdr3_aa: CASSFRIDRSYNEQFF
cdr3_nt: TGTGCCAGCAGCTTTAGGATCGACAGGTCCTACAATGAGCAGTTCTTC

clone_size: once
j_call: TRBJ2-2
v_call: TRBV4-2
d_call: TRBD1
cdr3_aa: CASSQDWGTGSLGELFF
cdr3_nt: TGTGCCAGCAGCCAAGATTGGGGGACAGGTTCTCTCGGGGAGCTGTTTTTT

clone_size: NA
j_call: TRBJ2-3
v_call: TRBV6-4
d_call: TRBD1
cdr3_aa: CASSDGTGGDTQYF
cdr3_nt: TGTGCCAGCAGTGACGGGACAGGGGGCGATACGCAGTATTTT

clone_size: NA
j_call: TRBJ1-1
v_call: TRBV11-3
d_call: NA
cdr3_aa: CASKFGALNTEAFF
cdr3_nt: TGTGCCAGCAAGTTCGGGGCGCTGAACACTGAAGCTTTCTTT

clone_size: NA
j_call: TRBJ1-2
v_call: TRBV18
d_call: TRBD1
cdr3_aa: CASSPGTEGYGYTF
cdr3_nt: TGTGCCAGCTCCCCAGGGACAGAAGGATATGGCTACACCTTC

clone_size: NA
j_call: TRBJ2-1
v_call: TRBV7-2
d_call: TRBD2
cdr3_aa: CASSQAGNYPNEQFF
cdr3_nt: TGTGCCAGCAGCCAAGCGGGAAATTACCCGAATGAGCAGTTCTTC

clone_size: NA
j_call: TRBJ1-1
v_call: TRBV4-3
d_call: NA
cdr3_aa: CASSTSGTPGWNTEAFF
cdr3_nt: TGCGCCAGCAGTACTTCCGGGACTCCCGGGTGGAACACTGAAGCTTTCTTT

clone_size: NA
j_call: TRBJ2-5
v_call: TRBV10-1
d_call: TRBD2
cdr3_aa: CASSDKGLAEVGGRLETQYF
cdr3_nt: TGCGCCAGCAGCGATAAGGGACTAGCGGAAGTTGGGGGGAGATTAGAGACCCAGTACTTC

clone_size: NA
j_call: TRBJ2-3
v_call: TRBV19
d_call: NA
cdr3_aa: CASSIKFRGGVGTDTQYF
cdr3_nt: TGTGCCAGTAGTATAAAATTTAGAGGCGGGGTAGGCACAGATACGCAGTATTTT

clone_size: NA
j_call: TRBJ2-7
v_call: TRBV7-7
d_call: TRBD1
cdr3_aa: CASSQDRGSYEQYF
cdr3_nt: TGTGCCAGCAGCCAAGACAGGGGCTCCTACGAGCAGTACTTC